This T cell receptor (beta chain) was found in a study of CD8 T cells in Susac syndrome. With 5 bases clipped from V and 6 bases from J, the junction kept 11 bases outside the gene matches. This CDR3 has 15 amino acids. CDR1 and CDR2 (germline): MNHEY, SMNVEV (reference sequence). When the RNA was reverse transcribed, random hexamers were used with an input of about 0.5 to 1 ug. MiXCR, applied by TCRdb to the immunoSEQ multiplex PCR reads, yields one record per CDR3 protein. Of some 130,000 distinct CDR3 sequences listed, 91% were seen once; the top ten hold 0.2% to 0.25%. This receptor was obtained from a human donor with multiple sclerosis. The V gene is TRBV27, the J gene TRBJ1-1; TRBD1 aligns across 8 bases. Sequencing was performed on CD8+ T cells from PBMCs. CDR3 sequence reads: CASSADRGWRPEAFF. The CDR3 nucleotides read TGTGCCAGCAGTGCCGACAGGGGTTGGCGTCCTGAAGCTTTCTTT.